This entry describes one T cell receptor beta chain. Its specificity is not known. The CDR3 totals 16 residues. Germline CDR1 is MGHDK and CDR2 is SYGVNS. The V gene lost 3 bases and the J gene lost 0 bases, with 12 bases spanning the gap. Sequencing used immunoSEQ v3.0 at survey level. Libraries were prepared by immunoSEQ multiplex PCR; TCRdb keeps only in-frame clonotypes and omits some of them. Of some 29,000 clones listed, approximately 90% are singletons. These data come from a study of long-term antiretroviral therapy in people with HIV. Findings of the study overall: Upon ART, diversity increased but remained lower than transplant donor controls. Against controls, HIV repertoires showed narrower ranges of CDR3 length. Information on adherence to ART, viral resistance or therapy changes was unavailable. Clones that had undergone expansion before ART dominated the repertoire at all time points.

The sequence was obtained from a man aged 50 or older with HIV. Sequencing was performed on unsorted PBMCs, taken 3.2 years before starting antiretroviral therapy. The gene calls are TRBV25-1 and TRBJ2-1; D may match TRBD1 or TRBD2 (6 bases each). The CDR3 DNA sequence: TGTGCCAGCAGTGACATCCGGGGGCCCTCCTACAATGAGCAGTTCTTC. Protein product: CASSDIRGPSYNEQFF.